These 24 T cell receptor beta chains share one sample of origin, sequenced in a study of T cell responses to AZD1222 COVID-19 vaccine. The data were produced by immunoSEQ multiplex PCR, yet TCRdb's version contains in-frame clones alone and is incomplete. The sample shows some 110,000 clones, 75% to 90% of them seen only once. Sequencing was performed on peripheral blood, taken on day 0 of AZD1222 vaccination. The receptors derive from an adult in good health.

The chain carries TRBV19 and TRBJ2-7, with 8 bases lining up with TRBD1. CDR1 LNHDA and CDR2 SQIVND come from the germline V gene (reference sequence). The CDR3 is 15 residues long. Trimming at V came to 6 bases and at J to 0 bases, leaving 7 bases not matched to a gene. The CDR3 region is CASSPRGRSSYEQYF. In DNA, the CDR3 is TGTGCCAGTAGCCCCAGGGGGCGGAGCTCCTACGAGCAGTACTTC.

In its sample, this clone was seen once. The chain uses TRBV27 and TRBJ2-3, with 9 bases fitting TRBD2. The length of the CDR3 is 15 residues. CDR1 MNHEY and CDR2 SMNVEV come from the germline V gene (reference sequence). The V segment lost 2 bases and the J segment 5 bases; nucleotides outside the gene matches: 5. CDR3 amino acids: CASSLGGGAGDTQYF. The CDR3 DNA reads as TGTGCCAGCAGTTTAGGCGGGGGGGCTGGAGATACGCAGTATTTT.

The V call is TRBV7-2, the J call TRBJ1-6, with D tentatively TRBD1 (6 bases). There are 17 residues in the CDR3. Germline assignment: CDR1 SGHTA and CDR2 FQGNSA. V shed 5 bases and J shed 2 bases, with 16 bases lying between them. The CDR3 DNA follows: TGTGCCAGCAGCCTCCCGACAGGCCTTCCCTATAATTCACCCCTCCACTTT. Protein sequence: CASSLPTGLPYNSPLHF. Together with reference TRBV7-2 and TRBJ1-6, the CDR3 gives the full variable domain: GAGVSQSPSNKVTEKGKDVELRCDPISGHTALYWYRQSLGQGLEFLIYFQGNSAPDKSGLPSDRFSAERTGGSVSTLTIQRTQQEDSAVYLCASSLPTGLPYNSPLHFGNGTRLTVT.

This clone occurred once. The chain uses TRBV7-9 and TRBJ1-2; 7 nucleotides match TRBD1. Germline-derived CDR1 and CDR2 are SEHNR and FQNEAQ (reference sequence). This CDR3 has 12 amino acids. Trimming removed 3 bases from V and 7 bases from J; junction bases left unmatched: 2. The CDR3 DNA sequence: TGTGCCAGCAGCTTGCCAGGGGGTGGCTACACCTTC. This gives the protein CASSLPGGGYTF.

This clone was detected only once. The chain employs TRBV30 and TRBJ2-7; D is perhaps TRBD2 (5 bases). CDR1 and CDR2 (germline): GTSNPN, SVGIG (reference sequence). This CDR3 region has 18 residues. V was shortened by 2 bases and J by 3 bases, with 26 bases between the two germline ends. CDR3 residues: CAWSPRGSSPFFLYEQYF. For the CDR3, the DNA is TGTGCCTGGAGTCCTAGAGGGAGCAGTCCCTTTTTCCTCTACGAGCAGTACTTC. The complete variable domain, with remaining parts taken from reference TRBV30 and TRBJ2-7, reads SQTIHQWPATLVQPVGSPLSLECTVEGTSNPNLYWYRQAAGRGLQLLFYSVGIGQISSEVPQNLSASRPQDRQFILSSKKLLLSDSGFYLCAWSPRGSSPFFLYEQYFGPGTRLTVT.

This chain links TRBV9 with TRBJ1-1, with 9 nucleotides matching TRBD1. The CDR3 length is 16 residues. After removal of 4 bases from V and 5 bases from J, the junction contained 12 bases not matched to a gene. CDR1 is SGDLS, CDR2 YYNGEE, per germline. The CDR3 DNA is TGTGCCAGCAGCTCGCGCCCGGGACAGGGAAAGACTGAAGCTTTCTTT. This sequence encodes CASSSRPGQGKTEAFF.

The CDR3 reads CASTPFKDRTFSYEQYF. The DNA of the CDR3 is TGTGCCAGCACACCCTTTAAGGACAGGACCTTCTCCTACGAGCAGTACTTC. The rearrangement uses TRBV5-6 and TRBJ2-7; 7 bases map to TRBD1. V lost 6 bases to trimming and J lost 0 bases; unmatched junction nucleotides: 15. The CDR3 has 17 amino acids. Germline V lookup: CDR1 SGHDT, CDR2 YYEEEE.

The chain recombines TRBV28 with TRBJ1-5, with D uncertain. The germline V gene has CDR1 MDHEN and CDR2 SYDVKM. With 6 bases removed from V and 2 bases from J, the gap between germline ends came to 20 bases. This CDR3 region has 17 residues. Written as DNA, the CDR3 is TGTGCCAGCAGCAAAACCCAGCTCCGGTACGGCAATCAGCCCCAGCATTTT. Translated: CASSKTQLRYGNQPQHF.

This chain uses TRBV3-1 (or the pseudogene TRBV3-2) with TRBJ1-3, with D unresolved. Trimming cost V 4 bases and J 2 bases, with 21 bases left between them. The germline gives CDR1 LGHDT, CDR2 YNNKEL (reference sequence). The CDR3 length is 18 residues. The CDR3 loop reads CASSRGILEKSAGNTIYF. The CDR3 nucleotides read TGTGCCAGCAGCCGAGGTATTCTAGAGAAGTCAGCTGGAAACACCATATATTTT.

The count of this clone is one. The chain recombines TRBV27 with TRBJ2-1; 12 nucleotides match TRBD2. The J segment lost 8 bases and the V segment lost 5 bases, leaving 7 bases of the junction unmatched. The length of the CDR3 is 15 residues. From germline, CDR1 is MNHEY and CDR2 SMNVEV (reference sequence). CDR3: CASSHSTSGSDEQFF. In nucleotides, the CDR3 is TGTGCCAGCAGTCACTCGACTAGCGGGAGTGATGAGCAGTTCTTC.

The CDR3 loop is CASGQLAGGPSPYEQYF. The CDR3 DNA sequence: TGTGCCAGCGGCCAACTAGCGGGGGGCCCCTCTCCCTACGAGCAGTACTTC. The genes are TRBV5-4 and TRBJ2-7, with 12 bases fitting TRBD2. With 7 bases clipped from V and 2 bases from J, the junction kept 13 bases outside the gene matches. The CDR3 contains 17 residues. Germline assignment: CDR1 SGHNT and CDR2 YYREEE (reference sequence).

The CDR3 here is CASSYDRDTYGYTF. CDR3 nucleotides: TGTGCCAGCAGTTACGACAGGGATACCTATGGCTACACCTTC. The V call is TRBV6-5, the J call TRBJ1-2; 7 bases are a match to TRBD1. CDR1 is MNHEY, CDR2 SVGAGI, per germline. Trimming at V came to 2 bases and at J to 4 bases, leaving 4 bases not matched to a gene. The CDR3 has 14 residues.

The chain recombines TRBV6-5 with TRBJ1-2, with TRBD1 matching 9 bases. The V gene's germline CDR1 is MNHEY and CDR2 SVGAGI. The CDR3 sequence is 16 residues long. V trimming: 0 bases; J trimming: 5 bases; junction bases outside the gene matches: 7. The CDR3 loop reads CASSYSSMGTGYGYTF. As DNA, the CDR3 is TGTGCCAGCAGTTACTCGAGTATGGGGACAGGGTATGGCTACACCTTC.

The rearrangement links TRBV5-6 to TRBJ2-7; a weak D match, TRBD2 (6 bases). This CDR3 region has 15 residues. Deletions cut 0 bases from V and 4 bases from J, with 14 bases between. Germline-derived CDR1 and CDR2 are SGHDT and YYEEEE. CDR3 coding DNA: TGTGCCAGCAGCTTGGGACCGGGAGCTTCTTACGAGCAGTACTTC. Protein: CASSLGPGASYEQYF.

The gene calls are TRBV5-6 and TRBJ1-3, with D uncertain. Germline V lookup: CDR1 SGHDT, CDR2 YYEEEE. V shed 4 bases and J shed 0 bases, with 11 bases lying between them. This CDR3 has 15 residues. The CDR3 bases are TGTGCCAGCAGCCGATGGACCCTCTCTGGAAACACCATATATTTT. Amino acid sequence: CASSRWTLSGNTIYF.

J is TRBJ1-2 and V is TRBV15, with unresolved D. Germline loops: CDR1 LNHNV, CDR2 YYDKDF (reference sequence). Trimming pared 1 base from V and 1 base from J, leaving 13 bases between. The CDR3 extends over 16 amino acids. CDR3 sequence reads: CATSRATGYGNYGYTF. The CDR3 DNA follows: TGTGCCACCAGCAGAGCCACGGGTTACGGTAACTATGGCTACACCTTC.

The J gene is TRBJ2-3, the V gene TRBV3-1 (or the pseudogene TRBV3-2), with D perhaps matching TRBD2 (6 bases). This CDR3 is built from 14 residues. Germline values: CDR1 LGHDT, CDR2 YNNKEL (reference sequence). V shed 4 bases and J shed 6 bases, with 14 bases lying between them. The CDR3 bases are TGTGCCAGCAGCCCCCTCTTAGGAGGGGATACGCAGTATTTT. Protein sequence: CASSPLLGGDTQYF.

The rearrangement uses TRBV28 and TRBJ1-2; D may be TRBD1 (6 bases). The ends were cut back, 8 bases at V and 3 bases at J, with 16 bases in the middle. The length of the CDR3 is 14 residues. Germline V gives CDR1 MDHEN, CDR2 SYDVKM. CDR3 nucleotides: TGTGCCAGCGGTACAGGGAGGGAAGACTATGGCTACACCTTC. It yields the protein CASGTGREDYGYTF.

This clone was detected a few times. The rearrangement joins TRBV7-9 to TRBJ1-1, with D tentatively TRBD1 (6 bases). Germline loops: CDR1 SEHNR, CDR2 FQNEAQ (reference sequence). V lost 11 bases to trimming and J lost 0 bases, with 16 bases between them. This CDR3 is built from 14 residues. CDR3 nucleotide sequence: TGTGCCGGAAACACAGGGAGCATGAACACTGAAGCTTTCTTT. Translation: CAGNTGSMNTEAFF.

The rearrangement uses TRBV19 and TRBJ2-3; 7 nucleotides match TRBD1. This CDR3 is built from 13 residues. Germline CDR1 LNHDA, CDR2 SQIVND (reference sequence). After removal of 0 bases from V and 12 bases from J, the junction contained 6 bases not matched to a gene. In DNA, the CDR3 is TGTGCCAGTAGTATAGAGAGGGGGCGATCCCAGTATTTT. This encodes CASSIERGRSQYF.

This clone came up once. CDR3 region: CASSPPGQGGGYTF. CDR3 nucleotide sequence: TGTGCCAGCAGCCCCCCGGGCCAGGGAGGCGGCTACACCTTC. The chain combines TRBV3-1 (or the pseudogene TRBV3-2) with TRBJ1-2, with a weak D call TRBD1 (5 bases). V was cut by 4 bases and J by 8 bases, with 17 bases left in between. CDR3 length: 14 amino acids. The germline gives CDR1 LGHDT, CDR2 YNNKEL (reference sequence).

This sequence joins TRBV7-3 and TRBJ2-2, with 16 bases lining up with TRBD2. The CDR3 extends over 16 amino acids. The germline V gene encodes CDR1 SGHTA and CDR2 FQGTGA. Unmatched junction bases numbered 3, after V lost 5 bases and J lost 6 bases. CDR3 region: CASSRGTSGRAGELFF. DNA for the CDR3: TGTGCCAGCAGCCGTGGGACTAGCGGGAGGGCCGGGGAGCTGTTTTTT.

V gene TRBV3-1 (or the pseudogene TRBV3-2) combines with J gene TRBJ1-6; tentative D call: TRBD1 (6 bases). CDR3 length: 18 amino acids. Per the germline V gene, CDR1 is LGHDT and CDR2 is YNNKEL (reference sequence). The V end lost 1 base, the J end lost 13 bases, and 26 bases lay between the germline ends. CDR3 bases: TGTGCCAGCAGCCAAGGCGGGGTGAGGGCATTACAGGGTGTCCCCCTCCACTTT. This gives the protein CASSQGGVRALQGVPLHF.

This chain connects TRBV15 to TRBJ1-5; D ambiguous. The CDR3 consists of 14 residues. The V and J ends lost 6 bases and 0 bases respectively, with 9 bases between them. The V gene's germline CDR1 is LNHNV and CDR2 YYDKDF (reference sequence). The CDR3 sequence: CATRSFYSNQPQHF. In nucleotides, the CDR3 is TGTGCCACCAGGAGCTTTTATAGCAATCAGCCCCAGCATTTT.